Each of the 30 T cell receptor beta chains below was sequenced from the same sample in a study of T cells in Graves' hyperthyroidism and ophthalmopathy. The TCR beta CDR3 regions underwent amplification using RNA transcripts as the source. When the TCR CDR3 underwent first-round RT-PCR, the HTBI primer set was used. TCRdb processed the multiplex PCR reads anew with MiXCR; each CDR3 protein has one entry. This sample has a few hundred thousand distinct CDR3 sequences, with 12% to 15% found just once. Sample: blood. Source of these receptors: a woman in her forties with Graves' ophthalmopathy.

Note on this clonotype: Being one base from a much bigger clone, this may be a read error. The V call is TRBV10-3, the J call TRBJ2-5; a weak D match, TRBD2 (5 bases). CDR3 size: 14 residues. CDR1 ENHRY and CDR2 SYGVKD come from the germline V gene. V shed 5 bases and J shed 5 bases, with 15 bases lying between them. CDR3 sequence (DNA): TGTGCCATCAGTACCCGTGAAGCGGATGAGACCCAGTACTTC. This codes for CAISTREADETQYF.

The chain combines TRBV6-1 with TRBJ1-2, with 9 bases identical to TRBD1. The CDR3 covers 14 residues. Germline V gene data show CDR1 as MNHNS and CDR2 as SASEGT. Losses at the gene ends were 4 bases for V and 2 bases for J; bases not matched to a gene: 2. DNA for the CDR3: TGTGCCAGCAGTGGGACAGGGGCGAACTATGGCTACACCTTC. Translation: CASSGTGANYGYTF.

This chain uses TRBV19 with TRBJ2-1, with 7 bases aligning to TRBD2. V shed 8 bases, J shed 6 bases, and the junction held 13 bases outside the gene matches. The CDR3 loop spans 15 amino acids. Germline loops: CDR1 LNHDA, CDR2 SQIVND (reference sequence). The CDR3 here is CASARMAGVFNEQFF. The CDR3 region has the DNA TGTGCCAGTGCACGAATGGCGGGAGTCTTCAATGAGCAGTTCTTC.

The gene calls are TRBV6-1 and TRBJ2-7; tentative D call: TRBD1 (5 bases). Trimming took 5 bases from V and 0 from J, leaving 14 bases between them. From germline, CDR1 is MNHNS and CDR2 SASEGT. The CDR3 runs to 15 residues. CDR3 nucleotide sequence: TGTGCCAGCAGTTCAGGGCCCACTCCCTCCTACGAGCAGTACTTC. This encodes CASSSGPTPSYEQYF.

In this sample, this clonotype turned up a few times. A read error may be the cause here, since a much bigger clone is one base away. V and J are TRBV6-1 and TRBJ1-2; the D gene is possibly TRBD1 (5 bases). Trimming left V 10 bases short and J 3 bases short, with 15 bases between. Germline CDR1 reads MNHNS; CDR2 reads SASEGT. The CDR3 totals 13 residues. CDR3 in DNA: TGTGCCACGCAGAGACGGGGGTACTATGGCTACACCTTC. Protein: CATQRRGYYGYTF.

This clonotype was seen only a few times. At one end, the junction sequence differs from germline, possibly due to a read error. The J gene is TRBJ2-5, the V gene TRBV20-1; D remains ambiguous. Germline CDR1 DFQATT, CDR2 SNEGSKA (reference sequence). The CDR3 covers 12 residues. Here the CDR3 DNA reads TGCAGTGCTTCGGCGGCACAAGAGATCCAGTACTTC. Encoded protein: CSASAAQEIQYF.

This clonotype was seen ten or more times. CDR3 loop: CASSSLLGGGHGYTF. The CDR3 coding sequence is TGTGCCAGCAGTTCCCTCCTCGGGGGGGGACATGGCTACACCTTC. The rearrangement uses TRBV27 and TRBJ1-2; weak D call: TRBD1 (5 bases). V shed 4 bases and J shed 6 bases, with 18 bases lying between them. Germline loops: CDR1 MNHEY, CDR2 SMNVEV (reference sequence). The CDR3 totals 15 residues.

In this sample, this clonotype turned up a few times. The gene calls are TRBV30 and TRBJ1-1; D gene unclear. This CDR3 is 13 amino acids long. In germline, CDR1 is GTSNPN, CDR2 SVGIG (reference sequence). V lost 3 bases to trimming and J lost 1 base, with 9 bases between them. This CDR3 is CAWSTLRNTEAFF. The CDR3 region has the DNA TGTGCCTGGAGCACCCTCCGGAACACTGAAGCTTTCTTT.

This sequence joins TRBV24-1 and TRBJ2-2, with TRBD2 as a possible D gene (5 bases). Germline V CDR1 and CDR2: KGHDR, SFDVKD. This CDR3 is built from 12 residues. V dropped 9 bases and J dropped 4 bases, with 8 bases sitting between them. The CDR3 region is CATRGVTGELFF. DNA for the CDR3: TGTGCCACCCGGGGTGTCACCGGGGAGCTGTTTTTT.

The chain joins TRBV6-1 to TRBJ1-2; 8 bases map to TRBD1. The CDR3 consists of 14 residues. The junction had 7 bases not matched to a gene; V was cut back by 4 bases and J by 6 bases. CDR1 and CDR2 from the germline V gene are MNHNS and SASEGT. CDR3 sequence (DNA): TGTGCCAGCAGTGCCCAGGGGGCGAACGATGGCTACACCTTC. This translates into CASSAQGANDGYTF.

This clonotype has just a few counts. The rearrangement links TRBV5-5 to TRBJ2-1, with D unclear. The CDR3 loop spans 14 amino acids. The ends were cut back, 4 bases at V and 6 bases at J, with 14 bases in the middle. Germline loops: CDR1 SGHKS, CDR2 YYEKEE (reference sequence). The CDR3 nucleotides read TGTGCCAGCAGCGGCTCCCTGAGGACCAATGAGCAGTTCTTC. Protein sequence: CASSGSLRTNEQFF.

The chain joins TRBV2 to TRBJ2-3; TRBD2 might be the D (6 bases). Trimming removed 6 bases from V and 1 base from J, with 14 bases in between. Per the germline V gene, CDR1 is SNHLY and CDR2 is FYNNEI. The CDR3 length is 15 residues. For the CDR3, the DNA is TGTGCCAGCAGACGACTAGTTTTCGGCACAGATACGCAGTATTTT. Encoded protein: CASRRLVFGTDTQYF. The full variable domain, in which reference TRBV2 and TRBJ2-3 provide the parts outside the CDR3, is EPEVTQTPSHQVTQMGQEVILRCVPISNHLYFYWYRQILGQKVEFLVSFYNNEISEKSEIFDDQFSVERPDGSNFTLKIRSTKLEDSAMYFCASRRLVFGTDTQYFGPGTRLTVL.

This clonotype was seen repeatedly, ten times or more. The chain joins TRBV6-1 to TRBJ2-7; 12 bases fit TRBD2. Per the germline V gene, CDR1 is MNHNS and CDR2 is SASEGT. Trimming at V came to 10 bases and at J to 5 bases, leaving 9 bases not matched to a gene. The CDR3 loop spans 14 amino acids. The CDR3 region is CANSSRTSGNEQYF. CDR3 DNA sequence: TGTGCCAATAGCAGTAGGACTAGCGGGAACGAGCAGTACTTC.

This clonotype has a handful of counts. The J gene is TRBJ1-6, the V gene TRBV28; 9 bases agree with TRBD1. Germline V CDR1 and CDR2: MDHEN, SYDVKM. The V gene end was trimmed by 6 bases and the J gene end by 8 bases; junction bases not matched to a gene: 8. The CDR3 contains 15 residues. This CDR3 is CASRSRGQGYSPLHF. CDR3 coding DNA: TGTGCCAGCAGGAGTAGGGGACAGGGATATTCACCCCTCCACTTT.

This clonotype was seen many times. The gene calls are TRBV27 and TRBJ1-1; D gene ambiguous. This CDR3 is built from 15 residues. Germline V lookup: CDR1 MNHEY, CDR2 SMNVEV (reference sequence). Between the trimmed V and J ends, which lost 1 base and 4 bases, there was a span of 13 bases. CDR3 sequence reads: CASSLYAGDSTEAFF. As DNA, the CDR3 is TGTGCCAGCAGTTTATATGCCGGTGATAGCACTGAAGCTTTCTTT.

This clonotype was found many times. One end of the junction fails to match germline, which may point to a read error. This chain links TRBV5-1 with TRBJ2-7, with TRBD1 matching 8 bases. This CDR3 has 14 residues. In germline, CDR1 is SGHRS, CDR2 YFSETQ. The CDR3 DNA is TGTGCCAGCAGCTTAGCCGGACAGGGTTACGAGCAGTACTTC. This codes for CASSLAGQGYEQYF.

This clonotype was seen repeatedly, ten times or more. This chain uses TRBV13 with TRBJ2-1, with D perhaps matching TRBD2 (5 bases). With 5 bases removed from V and 3 bases from J, the gap between germline ends came to 8 bases. CDR3 size: 13 residues. The germline CDR1 and CDR2 sequences are PRHDT and FYEKMQ (reference sequence). CDR3 residues: CASSHDYYNEQFF. CDR3 bases: TGTGCCAGCAGCCACGACTACTACAATGAGCAGTTCTTC.

V gene TRBV20-1 combines with J gene TRBJ1-6, with D uncertain. V gave up 7 bases and J gave up 0 bases, with 16 bases separating them. The CDR3 is 16 amino acids. Germline V lookup: CDR1 DFQATT, CDR2 SNEGSKA (reference sequence). The CDR3 nucleotides are TGCAGTGTCACCCCCATTACTAGCTCCTATAATTCACCCCTCCACTTT. As protein: CSVTPITSSYNSPLHF.

This clonotype was counted ten times or more. V usage is TRBV11-2 and J usage is TRBJ2-7; D is possibly TRBD2 (5 bases). V shed 1 base and J shed 4 bases, with 11 bases lying between them. Germline CDR1 is SGHAT and CDR2 is FQNNGV. This CDR3 has 14 amino acids. CDR3 DNA: TGTGCCAGCAGCTTAGGCGGGCAGCTTTACGAGCAGTACTTC. Its translation is CASSLGGQLYEQYF.

Ten or more counts support this clonotype. The CDR3, as DNA: TGTGCCAGCAGTTATCTGGGGGGGGGCGGCTATGGCTACACCTTC. Protein: CASSYLGGGGYGYTF. The chain uses TRBV27 and TRBJ1-2; D might be TRBD1 (6 bases). V gave up 4 bases and J gave up 4 bases, with 16 bases separating them. There are 15 residues in the CDR3. Germline V gene data show CDR1 as MNHEY and CDR2 as SMNVEV (reference sequence).

This clonotype was seen at least ten times. The rearrangement uses TRBV6-1 and TRBJ1-1; D not resolved. CDR3 size: 11 residues. V dropped 9 bases and J dropped 4 bases, with 9 bases sitting between them. Germline CDR1 and CDR2: MNHNS and SASEGT. DNA of the CDR3: TGTGCCAGTATGGAGGGCACTGAAGCTTTCTTT. It yields the protein CASMEGTEAFF.

This clonotype came up many times. The V call is TRBV7-8, the J call TRBJ1-1, with D unclear. Looked up from germline, CDR1 is SGHVS and CDR2 is FQNEAQ. CDR3 length: 14 amino acids. Trimming took off 3 bases at V and 0 bases at J, with 8 bases between the two ends. Written as DNA, the CDR3 is TGTGCCAGCAGCTTGCAGAGCATGAACACTGAAGCTTTCTTT. Translation: CASSLQSMNTEAFF.

In its sample, this clonotype was seen many times. V is TRBV12-3 or TRBV12-4 and J is TRBJ1-1; D perhaps matches TRBD1 (6 bases). The CDR3 spans 13 residues. V was trimmed by 5 bases and J by 7 bases, leaving 14 bases between them. The CDR3 coding sequence is TGTGCCAGCAGTCCTGGGGGGCTTGGTGAAGCTTTCTTT. Protein sequence: CASSPGGLGEAFF.

This clonotype was detected ten times or more. CDR3 nucleotide sequence: TGTGCCAGCAGTGACTTGGGGGGAACCTACAATGAGCAGTTCTTC. Protein: CASSDLGGTYNEQFF. The chain combines TRBV6-1 with TRBJ2-1; a possible D gene is TRBD2 (6 bases). The CDR3 spans 15 residues. Germline loops: CDR1 MNHNS, CDR2 SASEGT. V was trimmed by 3 bases and J by 2 bases, leaving 11 bases between them.

This chain connects TRBV5-6 to TRBJ2-5; tentatively, D is TRBD1 (6 bases). V lost 4 bases to trimming and J lost 0 bases, with 13 bases between them. The CDR3 runs to 15 residues. Germline loops: CDR1 SGHDT, CDR2 YYEEEE. CDR3 protein: CASSPATGNQETQYF. In DNA, the CDR3 is TGTGCCAGCAGCCCTGCCACAGGGAACCAAGAGACCCAGTACTTC.

The chain is built from TRBV29-1 and TRBJ2-7, with D perhaps TRBD2 (5 bases). CDR1 is SQVTM, CDR2 ANQGSEA, per germline. This CDR3 comprises 12 residues. V was shortened by 3 bases and J by 4 bases, with 10 bases between the two germline ends. CDR3: CSVERTGYEQYF. In DNA form, the CDR3 reads TGCAGCGTTGAGCGGACGGGGTACGAGCAGTACTTC.

In its sample, this clonotype was seen many times. CDR3 loop: CASSYRDMNTEAFF. The CDR3 coding sequence is TGTGCCAGCAGTTACAGGGATATGAACACTGAAGCTTTCTTT. The rearrangement uses TRBV2 and TRBJ1-1; weak D call: TRBD1 (6 bases). V was pared by 5 bases and J by 0 bases, with 10 bases between. Germline CDR1 SNHLY, CDR2 FYNNEI. The CDR3 has 14 amino acids.

This clonotype was seen at least ten times. V gene TRBV20-1 combines with J gene TRBJ2-3; TRBD2 matches at 8 bases. CDR1 and CDR2 from the germline V gene are DFQATT and SNEGSKA (reference sequence). V dropped 1 base and J dropped 2; count of bases not matched to a gene: 5. The CDR3 is 15 residues long. The CDR3 is CSARGKRGNTDTQYF. For the CDR3, the DNA is TGCAGTGCTAGAGGGAAGCGGGGGAACACAGATACGCAGTATTTT.

In its sample, this clonotype was seen many times. The V gene is TRBV19, the J gene TRBJ2-7; D possibly uses TRBD1 or TRBD2 (6 bases each). The V end was cut by 8 bases, the J end by 0 bases, with 14 bases between. The CDR3 has 14 amino acids. Germline lookup yields CDR1 LNHDA and CDR2 SQIVND (reference sequence). CDR3: CASSKGGSSYEQYF. The CDR3 nucleotides are TGTGCCAGTTCTAAAGGGGGGAGCTCCTACGAGCAGTACTTC.

The chain employs TRBV12-3 or TRBV12-4 and TRBJ2-5, with TRBD2 identical over 8 bases. The CDR3 runs 17 residues. V shed 1 base, J shed 2 bases, and the junction held 9 bases outside the gene matches. The CDR3, as DNA: TGTGCCAGCAGTTTAGTCGGCGGAACTAGCGGTCAAGAGACCCAGTACTTC. Its translation: CASSLVGGTSGQETQYF.